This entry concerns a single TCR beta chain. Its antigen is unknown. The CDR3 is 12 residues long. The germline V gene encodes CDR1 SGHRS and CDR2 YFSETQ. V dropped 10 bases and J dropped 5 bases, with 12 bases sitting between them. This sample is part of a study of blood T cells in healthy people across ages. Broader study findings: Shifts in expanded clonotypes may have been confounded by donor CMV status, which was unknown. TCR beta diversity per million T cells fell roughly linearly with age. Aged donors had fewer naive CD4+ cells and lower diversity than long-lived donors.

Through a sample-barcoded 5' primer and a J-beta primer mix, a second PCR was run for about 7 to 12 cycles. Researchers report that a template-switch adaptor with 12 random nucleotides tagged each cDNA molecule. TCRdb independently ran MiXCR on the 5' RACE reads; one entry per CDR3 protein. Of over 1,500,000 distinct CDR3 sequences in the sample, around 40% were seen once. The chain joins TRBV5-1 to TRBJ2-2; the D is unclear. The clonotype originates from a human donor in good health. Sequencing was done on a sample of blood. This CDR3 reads CAAISGTGELFF. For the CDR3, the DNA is TGCGCCGCCATTAGTGGTACCGGGGAGCTGTTTTTT. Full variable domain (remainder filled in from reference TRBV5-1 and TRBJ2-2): KAGVTQTPRYLIKTRGQQVTLSCSPISGHRSVSWYQQTPGQGLQFLFEYFSETQRNKGNFPGRFSGRQFSNSRSEMNVSTLELGDSALYLCAAISGTGELFFGEGSRLTVL.